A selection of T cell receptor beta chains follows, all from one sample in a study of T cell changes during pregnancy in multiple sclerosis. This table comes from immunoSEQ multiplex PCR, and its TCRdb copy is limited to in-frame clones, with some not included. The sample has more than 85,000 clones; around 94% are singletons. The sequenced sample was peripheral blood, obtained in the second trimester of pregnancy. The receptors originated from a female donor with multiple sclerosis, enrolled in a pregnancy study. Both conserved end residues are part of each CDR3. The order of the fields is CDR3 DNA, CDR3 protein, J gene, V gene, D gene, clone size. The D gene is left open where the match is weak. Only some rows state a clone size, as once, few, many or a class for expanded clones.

CDR3nt: TGTGCCAGTAGTATAGAGCGCGGGATAAGGTCTTCCGAGCAGTACTTC
CDR3aa: CASSIERGIRSSEQYF
j_gene: TRBJ2-7
v_gene: TRBV19
d_gene: -
abundance: -

CDR3nt: TGTGCCAGCAGCTCCGACTTGGACAGGGATGGCACAGATACGCAGTATTTT
CDR3aa: CASSSDLDRDGTDTQYF
j_gene: TRBJ2-3
v_gene: TRBV7-9
d_gene: TRBD1
abundance: once

CDR3nt: TGCGCCAGCAGCTCCTACAAGACAGGGTTAGCCAAAAACATTCAGTACTTC
CDR3aa: CASSSYKTGLAKNIQYF
j_gene: TRBJ2-4
v_gene: TRBV5-1
d_gene: TRBD1
abundance: -

CDR3nt: TGTGCCAGTAGTATCGTGACAGATGAAAAACTGTTTTTT
CDR3aa: CASSIVTDEKLFF
j_gene: TRBJ1-4
v_gene: TRBV19
d_gene: -
abundance: -

CDR3nt: TGTGCCAGCCGACCTGGGACAGGGGTAGGGGGCTACACCTTC
CDR3aa: CASRPGTGVGGYTF
j_gene: TRBJ1-2
v_gene: TRBV9
d_gene: TRBD1
abundance: few

CDR3nt: TGCGCCAGCAGCTTGGACGGGGGGGGGAGCGAGCAGTACTTC
CDR3aa: CASSLDGGGSEQYF
j_gene: TRBJ2-7
v_gene: TRBV5-1
d_gene: TRBD2
abundance: -

CDR3nt: TGTGCCAGCAGCTTAGTGGGCCTAAACTATGGCTACACCTTC
CDR3aa: CASSLVGLNYGYTF
j_gene: TRBJ1-2
v_gene: TRBV7-2
d_gene: -
abundance: once

CDR3nt: TGTGCCAGCAGCTTAGTAGGTGGGGGGGAAGAGACCCAGTACTTC
CDR3aa: CASSLVGGGEETQYF
j_gene: TRBJ2-5
v_gene: TRBV7-6
d_gene: TRBD2
abundance: -

CDR3nt: TGCGCCAGCAGCTTAGAAACGGGGAATCAGCCCCAGCATTTT
CDR3aa: CASSLETGNQPQHF
j_gene: TRBJ1-5
v_gene: TRBV5-1
d_gene: -
abundance: -

CDR3nt: TGTGCCAGCAGCTTTGGGACAGGGGACGAGAACACTGAAGCTTTCTTT
CDR3aa: CASSFGTGDENTEAFF
j_gene: TRBJ1-1
v_gene: TRBV5-6
d_gene: TRBD1
abundance: -

CDR3nt: TGTGCCAGCACGCCCGGAGGGCTAGATACGCAGTATTTT
CDR3aa: CASTPGGLDTQYF
j_gene: TRBJ2-3
v_gene: TRBV27
d_gene: -
abundance: -

CDR3nt: TGTGCCAGCAGCTTTGGGCAATCCCAAGAGACCCAGTACTTC
CDR3aa: CASSFGQSQETQYF
j_gene: TRBJ2-5
v_gene: TRBV11-2
d_gene: -
abundance: -

CDR3nt: TGCGCCAGCAGAGCGGGGGCCCAAGACTCCTACGAGCAGTACTTC
CDR3aa: CASRAGAQDSYEQYF
j_gene: TRBJ2-7
v_gene: TRBV5-1
d_gene: TRBD2
abundance: -

CDR3nt: TGTGCCAGCAGATCCACGGGGGATACGCAGTATTTT
CDR3aa: CASRSTGDTQYF
j_gene: TRBJ2-3
v_gene: TRBV6-5
d_gene: -
abundance: -

CDR3nt: TGCGCCAGCAGCTTCCGGGACAGTAATCAGCCCCAGCATTTT
CDR3aa: CASSFRDSNQPQHF
j_gene: TRBJ1-5
v_gene: TRBV5-1
d_gene: TRBD1
abundance: -

CDR3nt: TGTGCCAGCAGTAAAGACAGGAGGCTGTTCAATGAGCAGTTCTTC
CDR3aa: CASSKDRRLFNEQFF
j_gene: TRBJ2-1
v_gene: TRBV6-6
d_gene: -
abundance: -

CDR3nt: TGTGCCAGCAGGAAACACGGGTTGAGCAATCAGCCCCAGCATTTT
CDR3aa: CASRKHGLSNQPQHF
j_gene: TRBJ1-5
v_gene: TRBV28
d_gene: -
abundance: -

CDR3nt: TGTGCCAGCAGTTACACAGGAAGCTATGGCTACACCTTC
CDR3aa: CASSYTGSYGYTF
j_gene: TRBJ1-2
v_gene: TRBV6-6
d_gene: -
abundance: -

CDR3nt: TGTGCCAGCAGTTACGCAGGGGGCACTGAAGCTTTCTTT
CDR3aa: CASSYAGGTEAFF
j_gene: TRBJ1-1
v_gene: TRBV6-5
d_gene: TRBD1
abundance: -

CDR3nt: TGTGCCAGTAGTATTTTCGTCGGACAGGGGGCGACCGGCGAGACCCAGTACTTC
CDR3aa: CASSIFVGQGATGETQYF
j_gene: TRBJ2-5
v_gene: TRBV19
d_gene: TRBD1
abundance: -

CDR3nt: TGTGCCAGTCGGATGGGGGACAGGGTGAGAAGCGAGCAGTTCTTC
CDR3aa: CASRMGDRVRSEQFF
j_gene: TRBJ2-1
v_gene: TRBV19
d_gene: TRBD1
abundance: -

CDR3nt: TGTGCCAGTAGTGCCCCGGGACTAGCGGGAAATGAGCAGTTCTTC
CDR3aa: CASSAPGLAGNEQFF
j_gene: TRBJ2-1
v_gene: TRBV19
d_gene: TRBD2
abundance: -

CDR3nt: TGCGCCAGCAGCTTCGGTCGACTAGCGGGAGGGCTCGGCACAGATACGCAGTATTTT
CDR3aa: CASSFGRLAGGLGTDTQYF
j_gene: TRBJ2-3
v_gene: TRBV5-1
d_gene: TRBD2
abundance: -

CDR3nt: TGTGCCAGCAGAGCTGAGGTGGTAGAAGCTTTCTTT
CDR3aa: CASRAEVVEAFF
j_gene: TRBJ1-1
v_gene: TRBV2
d_gene: -
abundance: many

CDR3nt: TGTGCCAGCAGCTTAAAGCGAAGGGGCGAGCAGTACTTC
CDR3aa: CASSLKRRGEQYF
j_gene: TRBJ2-7
v_gene: TRBV7-8
d_gene: -
abundance: -

CDR3nt: TGTGCCAGCTCGGCGGGAATACTCACAGATACGCAGTATTTT
CDR3aa: CASSAGILTDTQYF
j_gene: TRBJ2-3
v_gene: TRBV5-4
d_gene: -
abundance: -

CDR3nt: TGTGCCAGCAGTTTATTGGGGGCGGGAGTCACTGAAGCTTTCTTT
CDR3aa: CASSLLGAGVTEAFF
j_gene: TRBJ1-1
v_gene: TRBV27
d_gene: -
abundance: -

CDR3nt: TGTGCCAGCTCCCAGCGACAGGGTGCCTACAATGAGCAGTTCTTC
CDR3aa: CASSQRQGAYNEQFF
j_gene: TRBJ2-1
v_gene: TRBV18
d_gene: TRBD1
abundance: -

CDR3nt: TGCGCCAGCAGCTACGAACAGGGTGGCTATGGCTACACCTTC
CDR3aa: CASSYEQGGYGYTF
j_gene: TRBJ1-2
v_gene: TRBV5-1
d_gene: -
abundance: few

CDR3nt: TGTGCCTGGAGTTGGCGCAGGGGGTCAAACACCATATATTTT
CDR3aa: CAWSWRRGSNTIYF
j_gene: TRBJ1-3
v_gene: TRBV30
d_gene: TRBD1
abundance: -

CDR3nt: TGTGCCAGCTCACGGACTAGCGGGCCCCGCGGGTCCTTAAATGAGCAGTTCTTC
CDR3aa: CASSRTSGPRGSLNEQFF
j_gene: TRBJ2-1
v_gene: TRBV18
d_gene: TRBD2
abundance: -

CDR3nt: TGCAGCGTTTTATCCGGGTCCTACGAGCAGTACTTC
CDR3aa: CSVLSGSYEQYF
j_gene: TRBJ2-7
v_gene: TRBV29-1
d_gene: -
abundance: -

CDR3nt: TGTGCCACCAGCAGAGTACTACTAAGTTACAATGAGCAGTTCTTC
CDR3aa: CATSRVLLSYNEQFF
j_gene: TRBJ2-1
v_gene: TRBV15
d_gene: -
abundance: -

CDR3nt: TGTGCCAGCAAGTTACGTCGACAGGGGGCGCCGGGCACTGAAGCTTTCTTT
CDR3aa: CASKLRRQGAPGTEAFF
j_gene: TRBJ1-1
v_gene: TRBV6-7
d_gene: TRBD1
abundance: -

CDR3nt: TGCAGCGTACTGACTGGGACAGGCCACACTGAAGCTTTCTTT
CDR3aa: CSVLTGTGHTEAFF
j_gene: TRBJ1-1
v_gene: TRBV29-1
d_gene: TRBD1
abundance: -

CDR3nt: TGTGCCAGCAGCCCACGGCGGGGAAACTTCATGAACACTGAAGCTTTCTTT
CDR3aa: CASSPRRGNFMNTEAFF
j_gene: TRBJ1-1
v_gene: TRBV5-6
d_gene: -
abundance: -

CDR3nt: TGTGCCTGTTCGGAGGCTGGCAATCAGCCCCAGCATTTT
CDR3aa: CACSEAGNQPQHF
j_gene: TRBJ1-5
v_gene: TRBV30
d_gene: -
abundance: -

CDR3nt: TGTGCCAGCAGCTTAGTGGGCAGTTCTAGCACAGATACGCAGTATTTT
CDR3aa: CASSLVGSSSTDTQYF
j_gene: TRBJ2-3
v_gene: TRBV7-8
d_gene: -
abundance: -

CDR3nt: TGTGCCAGCGAAACACCGACAAGGACTGAAGCTTTCTTT
CDR3aa: CASETPTRTEAFF
j_gene: TRBJ1-1
v_gene: TRBV6-5
d_gene: -
abundance: -

CDR3nt: TGTGCCAGCAGCCTTGGCGGGGCTAGCACAGATACGCAGTATTTT
CDR3aa: CASSLGGASTDTQYF
j_gene: TRBJ2-3
v_gene: TRBV6-5
d_gene: -
abundance: -

CDR3nt: TGCGCCAGCAGCTCCCGGACTAGCGGGGGACAAGAGACCCAGTACTTC
CDR3aa: CASSSRTSGGQETQYF
j_gene: TRBJ2-5
v_gene: TRBV5-1
d_gene: TRBD2
abundance: -

CDR3nt: TGTGCCAGCAGCCTAGGGGAGGGCTATGGCTACACCTTC
CDR3aa: CASSLGEGYGYTF
j_gene: TRBJ1-2
v_gene: TRBV9
d_gene: -
abundance: -

CDR3nt: TGTGCCAGCAGCCCCGGGACAGGGGATATTAACTATGGCTACACCTTC
CDR3aa: CASSPGTGDINYGYTF
j_gene: TRBJ1-2
v_gene: TRBV5-6
d_gene: TRBD1
abundance: -

CDR3nt: TGCGCCAGCAATCCGGAGGGAAACACCGGGGAGCTGTTTTTT
CDR3aa: CASNPEGNTGELFF
j_gene: TRBJ2-2
v_gene: TRBV5-1
d_gene: -
abundance: -

CDR3nt: TGCGCCAGCAGCTCGCAGGGTGGGGACACCGGGGAGCTGTTTTTT
CDR3aa: CASSSQGGDTGELFF
j_gene: TRBJ2-2
v_gene: TRBV5-1
d_gene: -
abundance: -

CDR3nt: TGCGCCAGCAGCTTGGGTGGGACAGGGACCCAAAATTCACCCCTCCACTTT
CDR3aa: CASSLGGTGTQNSPLHF
j_gene: TRBJ1-6
v_gene: TRBV5-1
d_gene: TRBD1
abundance: -

CDR3nt: TGCAGCGAGACTAGCGGCTCAGATACGCAGTATTTT
CDR3aa: CSETSGSDTQYF
j_gene: TRBJ2-3
v_gene: TRBV29-1
d_gene: TRBD2
abundance: -

CDR3nt: TGTGCCAGCTACCTAAACACCGGGGAGCTGTTTTTT
CDR3aa: CASYLNTGELFF
j_gene: TRBJ2-2
v_gene: TRBV6-1
d_gene: -
abundance: -

CDR3nt: TGTGCCAGCAGCCCAGGCGGGACCCCGGGGGAGACCCAGTACTTC
CDR3aa: CASSPGGTPGETQYF
j_gene: TRBJ2-5
v_gene: TRBV7-3
d_gene: -
abundance: -

CDR3nt: TGCGCCAGCAGTGAGTCCCCAGGGGCTGGGGCCAACGTCCTGACTTTC
CDR3aa: CASSESPGAGANVLTF
j_gene: TRBJ2-6
v_gene: TRBV10-2
d_gene: -
abundance: -

CDR3nt: TGTGCCAGCAGCGGGGTGGACAGCCCGGACTATGGCTACACCTTC
CDR3aa: CASSGVDSPDYGYTF
j_gene: TRBJ1-2
v_gene: TRBV5-6
d_gene: -
abundance: -

CDR3nt: TGTGCCAGCAGTTTAGGACAGTTTGAAGCTTTCTTT
CDR3aa: CASSLGQFEAFF
j_gene: TRBJ1-1
v_gene: TRBV28
d_gene: -
abundance: -

CDR3nt: TGTGCCAGCAGTCAGGGACTAGCGGGCCAAGAGACCCAGTACTTC
CDR3aa: CASSQGLAGQETQYF
j_gene: TRBJ2-5
v_gene: TRBV6-5
d_gene: TRBD2
abundance: -

CDR3nt: TGTGCCAGCAGGGGACAGTGGGATCAGCCCCAGCATTTT
CDR3aa: CASRGQWDQPQHF
j_gene: TRBJ1-5
v_gene: TRBV28
d_gene: TRBD1
abundance: -

CDR3nt: TGTGCCTGGAGTTTAGGACTATCCTACGAGCAGTACTTC
CDR3aa: CAWSLGLSYEQYF
j_gene: TRBJ2-7
v_gene: TRBV30
d_gene: -
abundance: -

CDR3nt: TGTGCCAGCAGCTTAGGGGCGGGTGGTACCAAAAACATTCAGTACTTC
CDR3aa: CASSLGAGGTKNIQYF
j_gene: TRBJ2-4
v_gene: TRBV7-8
d_gene: -
abundance: -

CDR3nt: TGTGCCAGTAGTATAGATCGGGATTCGGGTGACTACGAGCAGTACTTC
CDR3aa: CASSIDRDSGDYEQYF
j_gene: TRBJ2-7
v_gene: TRBV19
d_gene: -
abundance: -